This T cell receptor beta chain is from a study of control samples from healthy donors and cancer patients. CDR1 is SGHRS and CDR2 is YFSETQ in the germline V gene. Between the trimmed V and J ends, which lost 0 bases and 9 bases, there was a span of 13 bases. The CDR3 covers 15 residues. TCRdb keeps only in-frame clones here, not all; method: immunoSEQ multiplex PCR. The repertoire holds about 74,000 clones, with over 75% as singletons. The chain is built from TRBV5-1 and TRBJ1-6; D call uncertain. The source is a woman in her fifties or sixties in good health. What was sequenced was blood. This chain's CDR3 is CASSLVSDWVSPLHF. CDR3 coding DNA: TGCGCCAGCAGCTTGGTTTCGGACTGGGTTTCACCCCTCCACTTT.